The rows below give T cell receptor beta chains drawn from one sample of a study of cytotoxic CD8 clonotypes in ibrutinib-treated CLL. Sequenced by immunoSEQ multiplex PCR; TCRdb stores in-frame clones only, minus some. The sample contains about 140,000 clones, approximately 80% of which appear only once. The sequenced sample was PBMCs, obtained after 12 months of ibrutinib treatment. The receptors originated from a human donor with chronic lymphocytic leukemia. The conserved cysteine and the conserved F or W are not part of the CDR3 here.

v_gene | CDR3aa
TRBV7-3 | ASSPGGLRGEQF
TRBV18 | ASSGTESYEQY
TRBV29-1 | SVRGNNEKLF
TRBV19 | ASSFLWIRNTGELF
TRBV7-6 | ASSSEGALNTEAF
TRBV4-1 | ASSQGTGTQYEQY
TRBV2 | ASTPGLVFSKQY
TRBV5-4 | ASSSGGTSGRRGETQY
TRBV7-8 | ASSLREGINQPQH
TRBV5-5 | ASSLSVNTEAF
TRBV6-6 | ASSSRGGSSYEQY
TRBV28 | ASRSAGVGNEQY
TRBV9 | ASSVVYVGDGYT
TRBV7-2 | ASSLTSGRAVQF
TRBV7-9 | ASSLDFHEQY
TRBV7-9 | ASSPQGQNTGELF
TRBV5-1 | ASSLGGEETEAF
TRBV29-1 | SGSTGAETQY
TRBV30 | AWSVLQGGFGYT
TRBV6-5 | AGRQTRFHEQF
TRBV5-4 | ASSLAGANVLT
TRBV5-1 | ASSPVGGQETQY
TRBV5-1 | ASSLGQDPGELF
TRBV7-3 | ASSLGQLGTGELF
TRBV28 | ASNPDRGADYEQY
TRBV28 | ASNGRGLMNTEAF
TRBV6-5 | ASAAGGSYEQY
TRBV29-1 | SVESPGQDYGYT
TRBV18 | ASSLSGQGIYEQY
TRBV11-2 | ASSLPMGGRSQAF
TRBV5-6 | ASSLEQYGYT